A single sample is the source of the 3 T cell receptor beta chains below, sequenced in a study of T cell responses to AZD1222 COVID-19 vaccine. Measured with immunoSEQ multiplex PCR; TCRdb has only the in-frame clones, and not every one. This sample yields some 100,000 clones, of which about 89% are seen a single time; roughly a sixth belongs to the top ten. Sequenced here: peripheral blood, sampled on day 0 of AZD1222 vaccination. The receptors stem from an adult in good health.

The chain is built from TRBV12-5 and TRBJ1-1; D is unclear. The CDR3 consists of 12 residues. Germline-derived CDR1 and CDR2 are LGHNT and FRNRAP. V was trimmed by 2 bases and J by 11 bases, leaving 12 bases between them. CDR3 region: CASGLLALGAFF. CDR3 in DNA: TGTGCTAGTGGTTTGTTGGCTTTAGGTGCTTTCTTT.

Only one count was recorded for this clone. This CDR3 reads CASSPMASGNSYEQYF. The DNA for the CDR3 is TGTGCCAGCAGCCCCATGGCTAGCGGGAACTCCTACGAGCAGTACTTC. The chain uses TRBV5-4 and TRBJ2-7, with 9 bases fitting TRBD2. The CDR3 length is 16 residues. The V gene end was trimmed by 4 bases and the J gene end by 0 bases; junction bases not matched to a gene: 8. Germline-derived CDR1 and CDR2 are SGHNT and YYREEE (reference sequence).

The CDR3 DNA is TGCAGCGCGACAGGGGGCGTCGGGTATGGCTACACCTTC. Amino acid sequence: CSATGGVGYGYTF. The chain combines TRBV29-1 with TRBJ1-2; 10 bases agree with TRBD1. Germline assignment: CDR1 SQVTM and CDR2 ANQGSEA. The CDR3 contains 13 residues. V was pared by 7 bases and J by 5 bases, with 7 bases of the junction left unmatched. Variable domain in full (rest from reference TRBV29-1 and TRBJ1-2): SAVISQKPSRDICQRGTSLTIQCQVDSQVTMMFWYRQQPGQSLTLIATANQGSEATYESGFVIDKFPISRPNLTFSTLTVSNMSPEDSSIYLCSATGGVGYGYTFGSGTRLTVV.